The 30 T cell receptor beta chains given below trace back to one sample, sequenced in a study of T cell repertoires in cytomegalovirus infection. TCRdb reprocessed the reads via MiXCR and lists one record per CDR3 protein. The table includes fewer than 300,000 distinct CDR3 sequences, under 30% detected once. Sequencing was carried out using PBMCs. These receptors were taken from a human donor in good health (CMV status not recorded). Some clones in this sample may be carry-over from other donors' samples.

This clonotype was counted at least ten times. The V call is TRBV7-2, the J call TRBJ1-1; no clear D. This CDR3 spans 14 amino acids. Germline CDR1 reads SGHTA; CDR2 reads FQGNSA. V was clipped by 5 bases and J by 4 bases, with 14 bases between them. CDR3 loop: CASSPGPRSTEAFF. CDR3 bases: TGTGCCAGCAGCCCCGGGCCGAGGTCCACTGAAGCTTTCTTT.

This clonotype was recorded many times. The chain joins TRBV7-2 to TRBJ1-1; possibly TRBD1 for D (6 bases). The CDR3 has 13 residues. With 3 bases removed from V and 5 bases from J, the gap between germline ends came to 10 bases. The germline gives CDR1 SGHTA, CDR2 FQGNSA. DNA for the CDR3: TGTGCCAGCAGCTTCGCAGGGGTAACTGAAGCTTTCTTT. Translating it yields CASSFAGVTEAFF.

Note on this clonotype: A junction end diverges from the germline sequence, so it may reflect a read error. The chain couples TRBV7-2 to TRBJ2-4, with 9 bases lining up with TRBD2. Germline V gene data show CDR1 as SGHTA and CDR2 as FQGNSA. This CDR3 comprises 13 residues. The CDR3 DNA is TGTGCCAGCAGATTAGCGGGAGTTGACATTCAGTACTTC. The encoded protein is CASRLAGVDIQYF.

The chain carries TRBV5-5 and TRBJ2-1; 12 nucleotides align to TRBD2. Germline V lookup: CDR1 SGHKS, CDR2 YYEKEE (reference sequence). The CDR3 totals 18 residues. V lost 4 bases, J lost 3 bases, and 11 bases stayed unmatched. The CDR3, as DNA: TGTGCCAGCAGCGTCGGACTAGCGGGACGAGGAGACTACAATGAGCAGTTCTTC. Translated: CASSVGLAGRGDYNEQFF.

This clonotype was observed a handful of times. V is TRBV10-3 and J is TRBJ2-6; perhaps TRBD1 as D (6 bases). CDR3 size: 17 residues. Trimming pared 2 bases from V and 0 bases from J, leaving 11 bases between. Germline CDR1 ENHRY, CDR2 SYGVKD. CDR3 residues: CAISEGQTGSGANVLTF. In nucleotides, the CDR3 is TGTGCCATCAGTGAGGGACAGACGGGCTCTGGGGCCAACGTCCTGACTTTC.

The chain combines TRBV12-3 or TRBV12-4 with TRBJ2-1; D is possibly TRBD1 (6 bases). The length of the CDR3 is 15 residues. Trimming left V 2 bases short and J 7 bases short, with 15 bases between. The chain's CDR3 is CASSLMPGAMNEQFF. For the CDR3, the DNA is TGTGCCAGCAGTTTAATGCCAGGGGCAATGAATGAGCAGTTCTTC.

This clonotype was observed a few times. J is TRBJ2-1 and V is TRBV18; D possibly corresponds to TRBD1 (6 bases). Germline V gives CDR1 KGHSH, CDR2 LQKENI. Trimming stripped 5 bases from V and 5 bases from J, with 13 bases between. The CDR3 contains 14 residues. The DNA for the CDR3 is TGTGCCAGCTCAACAGGGACGGCCAACAATGAGCAGTTCTTC. Translated, it gives CASSTGTANNEQFF.

The chain joins TRBV20-1 to TRBJ2-1; a possible D gene is TRBD2 (6 bases). The length of the CDR3 is 13 residues. Germline CDR1 is DFQATT and CDR2 is SNEGSKA (reference sequence). The V and J ends lost 6 bases and 3 bases respectively, with 12 bases between them. Here the CDR3 reads CSAPMGLYNEQFF. The CDR3 nucleotides read TGCAGTGCCCCCATGGGACTCTACAATGAGCAGTTCTTC.

This clonotype was observed a handful of times. V gene TRBV28 combines with J gene TRBJ1-1, with D tentatively TRBD1 (6 bases). V was pared by 5 bases and J by 6 bases, with 19 bases between. Germline CDR1 and CDR2: MDHEN and SYDVKM. This CDR3 region has 15 residues. The DNA of the CDR3 is TGTGCCAGCAGTCCATTGGGCCTTGACAGGCCTGAAGCTTTCTTT. It codes for CASSPLGLDRPEAFF.

This clonotype was observed a handful of times. The chain combines TRBV7-2 with TRBJ1-1; D call uncertain. CDR1 is SGHTA and CDR2 is FQGNSA in the germline V gene. The CDR3 is 12 amino acids. Trimming stripped 2 bases from V and 6 bases from J, with 7 bases between. CDR3 residues: CASSLTPPEAFF. As DNA, the CDR3 is TGTGCCAGCAGCTTAACTCCTCCTGAAGCTTTCTTT.

The chain joins TRBV20-1 to TRBJ1-3; 10 nucleotides agree with TRBD1. Germline lookup yields CDR1 DFQATT and CDR2 SNEGSKA (reference sequence). J was trimmed by 8 bases and V by 3 bases; bases with no gene match: 13. The CDR3 has 16 amino acids. CDR3 nucleotide sequence: TGCAGTGCTAGGCGCCCGACCGGGACAGGGGCTGACACCATATATTTT. Translating it yields CSARRPTGTGADTIYF.

The chain uses TRBV7-6 and TRBJ1-1, with TRBD1 matching 8 bases. J gave up 7 bases and V 4 bases, and 11 bases lay outside the gene matches. The CDR3 totals 15 residues. Germline assignment: CDR1 SGHVS and CDR2 FNYEAQ. CDR3 nucleotides: TGTGCCAGCAGCTCCCGCGGGACAGGTGTTAATGAAGCTTTCTTT. Its translation: CASSSRGTGVNEAFF. The whole variable domain, filled in from reference TRBV7-6 and TRBJ1-1, reads GAGVSQSPRYKVTKRGQDVALRCDPISGHVSLYWYRQALGQGPEFLTYFNYEAQQDKSGLPNDRFSAERPEGSISTLTIQRTEQRDSAMYRCASSSRGTGVNEAFFGQGTRLTVV.

This clonotype was counted many times. CDR3 protein: CASSLTSGVWDTQYF. CDR3 nucleotides: TGTGCCAGCAGCTTGACTAGCGGGGTTTGGGATACGCAGTATTTT. The rearrangement links TRBV7-3 to TRBJ2-3; 11 bases fit TRBD2. Germline V gene data show CDR1 as SGHTA and CDR2 as FQGTGA. The length of the CDR3 is 15 residues. The J segment lost 6 bases and the V segment lost 3 bases, leaving 5 bases of the junction unmatched. Using reference TRBV7-3 and TRBJ2-3 for the parts outside the CDR3, the full variable domain is GAGVSQTPSNKVTEKGKYVELRCDPISGHTALYWYRQSLGQGPEFLIYFQGTGAADDSGLPNDRFFAVRPEGSVSTLKIQRTERGDSAVYLCASSLTSGVWDTQYFGPGTRLTVL.

The CDR3 loop reads CASTGTGAMFMNTEAFF. CDR3 coding DNA: TGTGCCAGCACCGGGACAGGGGCCATGTTCATGAACACTGAAGCTTTCTTT. V and J are TRBV28 and TRBJ1-1; TRBD1 aligns across 10 bases. CDR3 length: 17 amino acids. J lost 0 bases, V lost 7 bases, and 11 bases had no gene match. Germline V lookup: CDR1 MDHEN, CDR2 SYDVKM.

The rearrangement links TRBV6-1 to TRBJ2-7; TRBD1 agrees at 7 bases. The CDR3 totals 12 residues. V dropped 4 bases and J dropped 4; count of bases not matched to a gene: 1. Germline CDR1 reads MNHNS; CDR2 reads SASEGT. The CDR3 sequence: CASSARGYEQYF. CDR3 sequence (DNA): TGTGCCAGCAGTGCCAGGGGGTACGAGCAGTACTTC.

This clonotype was found a few times. The genes are TRBV20-1 and TRBJ2-7; no clear D. The germline CDR1 and CDR2 sequences are DFQATT and SNEGSKA (reference sequence). This CDR3 comprises 11 residues. V was shortened by 6 bases and J by 1 base, with 7 bases between the two germline ends. The chain's CDR3 is CSALGSYEQYF. The CDR3 bases are TGCAGTGCGCTTGGTTCCTACGAGCAGTACTTC.

Only a few counts were recorded for this clonotype. V and J are TRBV28 and TRBJ1-5; perhaps TRBD1 as D (5 bases). In germline, CDR1 is MDHEN, CDR2 SYDVKM. CDR3 length: 15 residues. The germline V and J ends were trimmed by 7 bases and 6 bases, with 19 bases remaining between them. The CDR3 DNA is TGTGCCAGCACCCCCCAGGGTGGGTCCGGTCAGCCCCAGCATTTT. Translated, it gives CASTPQGGSGQPQHF.

In its sample, this clonotype was seen many times. The rearrangement joins TRBV12-3 or TRBV12-4 to TRBJ1-5; the D is unclear. Trimming pared 1 base from V and 9 bases from J, leaving 10 bases between. This CDR3 region has 13 residues. The chain's CDR3 is CASSLGTALPQHF. The CDR3 nucleotides are TGTGCCAGCAGTTTAGGGACCGCGCTGCCCCAGCATTTT.

There are many counts of this clonotype. The rearrangement joins TRBV7-2 to TRBJ2-1, with TRBD1 matching 7 bases. The CDR3 totals 13 residues. The ends lost 1 base at V and 15 bases at J; junction bases unmatched: 9. Germline lookup yields CDR1 SGHTA and CDR2 FQGNSA. The CDR3 spells CASSLESWDSVFF. CDR3 bases: TGTGCCAGCAGCTTAGAGAGTTGGGACAGCGTGTTCTTC.

In this sample, this clonotype turned up many times. This chain uses TRBV7-2 with TRBJ1-2, with 9 bases identical to TRBD1. The V segment lost 1 base and the J segment 8 bases; nucleotides outside the gene matches: 8. The CDR3 has 15 amino acids. Germline V CDR1 and CDR2: SGHTA, FQGNSA. CDR3 residues: CASSLEWDRAWGYTF. CDR3 nucleotide sequence: TGTGCCAGCAGCTTAGAGTGGGACAGGGCCTGGGGCTACACCTTC.

The CDR3 bases are TGTGCCAGCAGTTTGGTACAGAGCAATCAGCCCCAGCATTTT. Protein: CASSLVQSNQPQHF. The chain carries TRBV28 and TRBJ1-5, with D unresolved. The CDR3 extends over 14 amino acids. The V and J ends lost 3 bases and 1 base respectively, with 7 bases between them. Per germline, CDR1 MDHEN and CDR2 SYDVKM.

This clonotype was counted only a few times. This chain joins TRBV6-2 or TRBV6-3 and TRBJ2-1; perhaps TRBD2 as D (6 bases). Deletions cut 9 bases from V and 1 base from J, with 16 bases between. Germline lookup yields CDR1 MNHEY and CDR2 SVGEGT. The CDR3 sequence is 15 residues long. CDR3 in amino acids: CASYSSAASYNEQFF. Written as DNA, the CDR3 is TGTGCCAGTTACTCTAGCGCGGCGTCCTACAATGAGCAGTTCTTC.

This clonotype was seen many times. The rearrangement joins TRBV7-2 to TRBJ1-5; 10 nucleotides agree with TRBD1. With 2 bases clipped from V and 4 bases from J, the junction kept 14 bases outside the gene matches. The CDR3 has 19 amino acids. Germline V gives CDR1 SGHTA, CDR2 FQGNSA. The CDR3 protein is CASSLTRDRGNQWNQPQHF. The DNA for the CDR3 is TGTGCCAGCAGCTTAACCCGGGACAGGGGAAATCAATGGAATCAGCCCCAGCATTTT.

This clonotype has just a few counts. The chain carries TRBV5-1 and TRBJ2-5, with a tentative D call TRBD2 (7 bases). CDR1 SGHRS and CDR2 YFSETQ come from the germline V gene. Trimming removed 0 bases from V and 2 bases from J, with 17 bases in between. The CDR3 runs to 17 residues. CDR3 region: CASSLGFGGGRQETQYF. DNA for the CDR3: TGCGCCAGCAGCTTGGGGTTTGGCGGGGGCCGTCAAGAGACCCAGTACTTC.

Ten or more counts support this clonotype. The genes are TRBV7-2 and TRBJ2-1; TRBD2 matches at 11 bases. V dropped 0 bases and J dropped 8; count of bases not matched to a gene: 3. CDR3 size: 15 residues. Germline CDR1 and CDR2: SGHTA and FQGNSA. CDR3 in amino acids: CASSLALAGGHEQFF. The CDR3, as DNA: TGTGCCAGCAGCTTAGCGCTAGCGGGAGGACATGAGCAGTTCTTC.

This chain links TRBV19 with TRBJ2-5; TRBD2 agrees at 12 bases. CDR1 is LNHDA, CDR2 SQIVND, per germline (reference sequence). V was pared by 4 bases and J by 13 bases, with 10 bases of the junction left unmatched. The CDR3 contains 14 residues. Written as DNA, the CDR3 is TGTGCCAGTAGTACACTAGCGGGGGGATCTGTCCCGTACTTC. Its protein is CASSTLAGGSVPYF. Using reference TRBV19 and TRBJ2-5 for the parts outside the CDR3, the full variable domain is DGGITQSPKYLFRKEGQNVTLSCEQNLNHDAMYWYRQDPGQGLRLIYYSQIVNDFQKGDIAEGYSVSREKKESFPLTVTSAQKNPTAFYLCASSTLAGGSVPYFGPGTRLLVL.

The chain has TRBV29-1 and TRBJ2-1; 13 bases line up with TRBD2. Germline CDR1 is SQVTM and CDR2 is ANQGSEA. After removal of 6 bases from V and 4 bases from J, the junction contained 3 bases not matched to a gene. This CDR3 is 14 amino acids long. The CDR3 region has the DNA TGCAGCGTGCAGGGACTAGCGGGGTACAATGAGCAGTTCTTC. Encoded protein: CSVQGLAGYNEQFF.

The chain employs TRBV5-4 and TRBJ2-1; 13 nucleotides match TRBD2. CDR3 size: 16 residues. With 4 bases clipped from V and 9 bases from J, the junction kept 10 bases outside the gene matches. CDR1 SGHNT and CDR2 YYREEE come from the germline V gene (reference sequence). CDR3 protein: CASSALTSGGRGEQFF. CDR3 DNA: TGTGCCAGCAGCGCCTTGACTAGCGGGGGGCGCGGTGAGCAGTTCTTC.

This clonotype was counted only a few times. The chain couples TRBV6-1 to TRBJ1-2; D perhaps matches TRBD1 (5 bases). Deletions cut 7 bases from V and 2 bases from J, with 11 bases between. Germline loops: CDR1 MNHNS, CDR2 SASEGT. This CDR3 comprises 13 residues. CDR3 in DNA: TGTGCCAGCACCCCGCGGGGGAACTATGGCTACACCTTC. This translates into CASTPRGNYGYTF.

A few counts support this clonotype. The chain carries TRBV20-1 and TRBJ2-1, with D possibly being TRBD2 (6 bases). Trimming took off 1 base at V and 3 bases at J, with 10 bases between the two ends. The CDR3 is 14 residues long. Germline V gene sequence: CDR1 DFQATT, CDR2 SNEGSKA (reference sequence). The CDR3, as DNA: TGCAGTGCTAGAGGCGGGACCAACTACAATGAGCAGTTCTTC. Its translation: CSARGGTNYNEQFF.